This paragraph covers one T cell receptor (beta chain) sequence. The data were produced by immunoSEQ multiplex PCR, yet TCRdb's version contains in-frame clones alone and is incomplete. This table has about 92,000 clones, around 82% appearing once. The CDR3 is 16 residues long. Germline lookup yields CDR1 SGHTA and CDR2 FQGNSA. V was trimmed by 4 bases and J by 10 bases, leaving 20 bases between them. This sample is drawn from a study of control samples from healthy donors and cancer patients. The source of this sequence is a woman between 55 and 75 years old in good health. Sample: blood. The V call is TRBV7-2, the J call TRBJ1-6, with D perhaps matching TRBD1 (5 bases). The CDR3 DNA reads TGTGCCAGCAGCTCAACTCAGGGTATAACGGGGTCACCCCTCCACTTT. Residues: CASSSTQGITGSPLHF.